This T cell receptor beta chain comes out of a study of blood T cell repertoires in COVID-19. Study details: COVID-19 samples from acute and convalescent phases originated in the United States, Italy and Spain. Nucleic acid was either cDNA or gDNA, and it came from T cells, B-cell-depleted T cells, or PBMCs.

Produced via immunoSEQ multiplex PCR; TCRdb's table is partial and in-frame only. Of some 40,000 clones listed, roughly 77% are singletons. CDR3 size: 15 residues. Germline loops: CDR1 SGHTA, CDR2 FQGNSA. V was pared by 1 base and J by 2 bases, with 12 bases between. Sequences were obtained from peripheral blood. This receptor was identified in a human donor in a cohort sampled during active or convalescent COVID-19. The donor label of this sample is uncertain. The genes are TRBV7-2 and TRBJ2-7; the D gene is possibly TRBD2 (6 bases). CDR3 sequence reads: CASSLDKAGPYEQYF. The DNA for the CDR3 is TGTGCCAGCAGCTTAGATAAAGCGGGCCCCTACGAGCAGTACTTC.